This entry is about one TCR beta chain. Within its sample, this clone is medium-sized (0.01 to 0.1%). Its antigen remains unidentified. Base quality data are lacking; no much larger clone is found one base away. CDR1 is given as DFQATT and CDR2 as SNEGSKA, both from the germline V gene (reference sequence). The germline V end is reduced by 1 base and the J end by 4 bases; junction bases left unmatched: 0. Its CDR3 holds 12 amino acids, cysteine through phenylalanine. The DNA shown is the 36-base CDR3, in frame from base 1. The data stem from a study of metastatic and nonmetastatic thyroid tumors (dated by TCRdb to 2020 to 2022). Study-level background: Repertoires were compared across peripheral blood and tumor or nodule tissue samples from malignant and benign thyroid patients. What the research found in general, with its limitations: TCR beta diversity was reported as significantly higher in malignant tumors than in benign nodules, in both blood and tumor samples.

Libraries came from PCR. Sequencing instrument: Illumina HiSeq 4000. High-throughput sequencing was used to profile the TCR beta-chain CDR3 region of each patient. The study's own analysis went as follows. CDR3 differences across clinicopathological groups were used to build a classifier for discriminating distant-metastatic papillary thyroid cancer patients. To measure repertoire diversity the researchers used the Shannon index, while the Morisita-Horn index served to gauge how similar the tumor and blood repertoires were. The public reads were run again by TCRdb, first through fastp at Q25 and then through MiXCR, and only productive beta chains were kept. The V and J calls come from TCRdb's annotation, not from the publication. The sample includes some 21,000 clones, with around a fifth observed a single time. The ten top clones hold over 9% of the sample. None of the patients had been given any treatment before thyroid surgery. Patient clinical samples collected from about 2012 to 2019 were retrospectively analysed using T-cell receptor beta sequencing.

The origin of this receptor is a female donor with papillary thyroid cancer or a benign thyroid nodule (not recorded which). Some clones in this sample may be carry-over from other donors' samples. The sample taken for sequencing was tumor tissue. The chain is made from TRBV20-1 and TRBJ1-2; the junction holds 7 bases that match TRBD1. The CDR3 protein is CSARGDSYGYTF. The DNA sequence is as follows: TGCAGTGCTAGAGGGGACAGCTATGGCTACACCTTC.